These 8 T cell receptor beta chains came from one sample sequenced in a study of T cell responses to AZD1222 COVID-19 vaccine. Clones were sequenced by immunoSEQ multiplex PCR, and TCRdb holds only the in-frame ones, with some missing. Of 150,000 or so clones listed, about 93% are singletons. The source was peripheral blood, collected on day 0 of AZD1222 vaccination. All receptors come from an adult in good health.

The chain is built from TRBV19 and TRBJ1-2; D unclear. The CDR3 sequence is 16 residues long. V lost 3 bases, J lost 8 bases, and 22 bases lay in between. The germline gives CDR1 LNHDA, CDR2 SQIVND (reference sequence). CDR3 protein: CASSMGTRGAQRGYTF. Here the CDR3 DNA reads TGTGCCAGTAGTATGGGTACGCGGGGAGCCCAAAGAGGCTACACCTTC.

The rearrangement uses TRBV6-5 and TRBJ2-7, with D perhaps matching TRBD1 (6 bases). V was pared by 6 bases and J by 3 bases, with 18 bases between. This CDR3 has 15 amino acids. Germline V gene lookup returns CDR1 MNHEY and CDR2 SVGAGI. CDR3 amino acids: CASSDSRDIVYEQYF. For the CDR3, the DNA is TGTGCCAGCAGCGATTCCCGGGACATAGTCTACGAGCAGTACTTC.

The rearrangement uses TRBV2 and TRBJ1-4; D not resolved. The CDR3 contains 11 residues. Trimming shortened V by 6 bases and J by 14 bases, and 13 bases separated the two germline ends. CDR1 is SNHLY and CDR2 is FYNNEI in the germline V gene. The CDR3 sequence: CASSGSRTLFF. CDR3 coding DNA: TGTGCCAGCAGCGGCTCTCGTACCCTGTTTTTT. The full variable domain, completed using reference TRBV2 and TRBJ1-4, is EPEVTQTPSHQVTQMGQEVILRCVPISNHLYFYWYRQILGQKVEFLVSFYNNEISEKSEIFDDQFSVERPDGSNFTLKIRSTKLEDSAMYFCASSGSRTLFFGSGTQLSVL.

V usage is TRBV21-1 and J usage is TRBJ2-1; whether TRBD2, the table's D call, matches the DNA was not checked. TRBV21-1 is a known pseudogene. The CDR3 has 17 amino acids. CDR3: CASNSQGLTSGPQDLFF. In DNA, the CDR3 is TGTGCCAGCAACTCACAAGGGCTGACTAGCGGGCCCCAAGACCTGTTCTTC.

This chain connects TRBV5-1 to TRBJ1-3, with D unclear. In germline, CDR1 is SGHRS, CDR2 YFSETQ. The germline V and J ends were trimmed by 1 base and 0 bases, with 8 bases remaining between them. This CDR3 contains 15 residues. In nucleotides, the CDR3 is TGCGCCAGCAGCTTGTGGGCGGACTCTGGAAACACCATATATTTT. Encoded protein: CASSLWADSGNTIYF.

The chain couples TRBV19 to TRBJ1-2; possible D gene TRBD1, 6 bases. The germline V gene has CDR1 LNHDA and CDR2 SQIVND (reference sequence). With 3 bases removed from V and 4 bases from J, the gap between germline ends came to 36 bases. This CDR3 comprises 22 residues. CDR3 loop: CASSMTPDRALSLSGLFYGYTF. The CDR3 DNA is TGTGCCAGTAGTATGACTCCGGACAGAGCCCTCTCCCTATCCGGTCTCTTCTATGGCTACACCTTC.

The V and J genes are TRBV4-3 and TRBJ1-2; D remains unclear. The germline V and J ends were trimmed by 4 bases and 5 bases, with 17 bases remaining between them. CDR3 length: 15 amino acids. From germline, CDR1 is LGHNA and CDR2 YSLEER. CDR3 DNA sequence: TGCGCCAGCAGCCCTTTCCCGGCCGGGCTTTATGGCTACACCTTC. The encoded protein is CASSPFPAGLYGYTF.

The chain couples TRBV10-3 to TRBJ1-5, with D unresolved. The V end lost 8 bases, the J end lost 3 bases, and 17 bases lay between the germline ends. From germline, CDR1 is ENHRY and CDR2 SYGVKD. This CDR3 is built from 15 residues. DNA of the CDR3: TGTGCCATCGGAAGCGGGTCTGGGGTCAATCAGCCCCAGCATTTT. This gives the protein CAIGSGSGVNQPQHF.